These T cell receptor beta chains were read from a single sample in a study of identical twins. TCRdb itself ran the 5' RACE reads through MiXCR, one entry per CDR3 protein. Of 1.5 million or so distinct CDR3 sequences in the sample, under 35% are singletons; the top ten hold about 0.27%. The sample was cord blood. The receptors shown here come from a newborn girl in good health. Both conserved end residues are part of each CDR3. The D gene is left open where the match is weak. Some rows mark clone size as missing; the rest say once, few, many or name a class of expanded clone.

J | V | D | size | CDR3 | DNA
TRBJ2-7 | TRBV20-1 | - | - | CSASIGVYEQYF | TGCAGTGCGAGTATAGGCGTCTACGAGCAGTACTTC
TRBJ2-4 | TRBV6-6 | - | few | CASSYSGGRAKNIQYF | TGTGCCAGCAGTTACTCTGGAGGGAGAGCCAAAAACATTCAGTACTTC
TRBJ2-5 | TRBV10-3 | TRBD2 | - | CAISESLAGQETQYF | TGTGCCATCAGTGAGTCGCTAGCGGGCCAAGAGACCCAGTACTTC
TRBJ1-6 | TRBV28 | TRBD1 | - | CASSLRGRSYNSPPHF | TGTGCCAGCAGTTTAAGGGGGCGCTCCTATAATTCACCCCCCCACTTT
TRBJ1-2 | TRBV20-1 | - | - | CSARGSGHPYGYTF | TGCAGTGCTAGGGGGTCGGGGCATCCCTATGGCTACACCTTC
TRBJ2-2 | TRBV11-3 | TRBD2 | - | CASSLALAGARTGELFF | TGTGCCAGCAGCTTAGCATTAGCGGGAGCAAGAACCGGGGAGCTGTTTTTT
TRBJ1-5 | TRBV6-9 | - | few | CASSFRAPVGNQPQHF | TGTGCCAGCAGTTTCAGGGCCCCCGTGGGAAATCAGCCCCAGCATTTT
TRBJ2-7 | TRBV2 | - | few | CASSVPTSLNDEQYF | TGTGCCAGCAGTGTGCCGACTAGTCTCAACGACGAGCAGTACTTC
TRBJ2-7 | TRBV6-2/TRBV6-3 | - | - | CASTKRGSEQYF | TGTGCCAGCACTAAACGGGGGAGCGAGCAGTACTTC
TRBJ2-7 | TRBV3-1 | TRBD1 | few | CASSQSTGGKYEQYF | TGTGCCAGCAGCCAATCAACAGGGGGCAAGTACGAGCAGTACTTC
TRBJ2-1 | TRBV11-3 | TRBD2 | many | CASSGLAAYNEQFF | TGTGCCAGCAGCGGACTAGCGGCCTACAATGAGCAGTTCTTC
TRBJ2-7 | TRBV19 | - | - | CASSGRREQYF | TGTGCCAGTAGTGGGCGTCGCGAGCAGTACTTC
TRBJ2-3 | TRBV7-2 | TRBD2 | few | CASSLSSGSATDTQYF | TGTGCCAGCAGCTTAAGTAGCGGGAGCGCCACAGATACGCAGTATTTT
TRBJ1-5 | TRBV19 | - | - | CASSIEGGNQPQHF | TGTGCCAGTAGTATCGAGGGTGGCAATCAGCCCCAGCATTTT
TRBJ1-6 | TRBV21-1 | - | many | CASSNSSYNSPLHF | TGTGCCAGCAGCAACAGCTCCTATAATTCACCCCTCCACTTT